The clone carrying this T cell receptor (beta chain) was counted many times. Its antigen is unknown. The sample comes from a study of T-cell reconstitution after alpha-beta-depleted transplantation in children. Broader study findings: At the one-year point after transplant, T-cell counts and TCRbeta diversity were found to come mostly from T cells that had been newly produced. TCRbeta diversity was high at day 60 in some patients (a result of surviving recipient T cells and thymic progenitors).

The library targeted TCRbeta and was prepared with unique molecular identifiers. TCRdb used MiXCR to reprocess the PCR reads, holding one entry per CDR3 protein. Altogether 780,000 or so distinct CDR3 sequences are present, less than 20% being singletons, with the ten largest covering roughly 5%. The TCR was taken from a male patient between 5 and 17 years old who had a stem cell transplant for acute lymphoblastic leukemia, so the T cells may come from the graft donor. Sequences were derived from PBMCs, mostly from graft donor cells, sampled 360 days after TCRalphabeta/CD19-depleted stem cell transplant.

The CDR3 loop reads CASSHQDRENIQYF. CDR3 DNA: TGCGCCAGCAGCCACCAGGACAGAGAAAACATTCAGTACTTC. The chain carries TRBV5-1 and TRBJ2-4, with a tentative D call TRBD1 (6 bases). The germline V gene encodes CDR1 SGHRS and CDR2 YFSETQ. V gave up 4 bases and J gave up 5 bases, with 13 bases separating them. CDR3 size: 14 residues.